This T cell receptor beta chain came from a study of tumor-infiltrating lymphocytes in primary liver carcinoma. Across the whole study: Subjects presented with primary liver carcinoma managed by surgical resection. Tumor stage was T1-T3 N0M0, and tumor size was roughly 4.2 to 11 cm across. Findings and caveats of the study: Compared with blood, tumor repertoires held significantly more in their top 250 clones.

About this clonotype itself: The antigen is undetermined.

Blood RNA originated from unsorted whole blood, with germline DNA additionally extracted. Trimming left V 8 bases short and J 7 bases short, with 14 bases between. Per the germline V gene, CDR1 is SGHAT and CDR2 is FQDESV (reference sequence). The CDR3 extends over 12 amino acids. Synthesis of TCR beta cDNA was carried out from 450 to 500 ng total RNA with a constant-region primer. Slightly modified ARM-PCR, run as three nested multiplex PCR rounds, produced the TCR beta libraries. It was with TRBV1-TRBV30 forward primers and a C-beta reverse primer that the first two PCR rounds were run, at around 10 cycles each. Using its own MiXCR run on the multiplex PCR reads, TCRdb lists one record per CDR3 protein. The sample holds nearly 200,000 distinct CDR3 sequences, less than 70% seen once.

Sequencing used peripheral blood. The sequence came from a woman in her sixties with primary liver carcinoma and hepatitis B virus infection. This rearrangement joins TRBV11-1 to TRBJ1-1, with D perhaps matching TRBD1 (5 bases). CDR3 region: CASGSGTLEAFF. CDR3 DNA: TGTGCCAGCGGCTCGGGGACGCTTGAAGCTTTCTTT.